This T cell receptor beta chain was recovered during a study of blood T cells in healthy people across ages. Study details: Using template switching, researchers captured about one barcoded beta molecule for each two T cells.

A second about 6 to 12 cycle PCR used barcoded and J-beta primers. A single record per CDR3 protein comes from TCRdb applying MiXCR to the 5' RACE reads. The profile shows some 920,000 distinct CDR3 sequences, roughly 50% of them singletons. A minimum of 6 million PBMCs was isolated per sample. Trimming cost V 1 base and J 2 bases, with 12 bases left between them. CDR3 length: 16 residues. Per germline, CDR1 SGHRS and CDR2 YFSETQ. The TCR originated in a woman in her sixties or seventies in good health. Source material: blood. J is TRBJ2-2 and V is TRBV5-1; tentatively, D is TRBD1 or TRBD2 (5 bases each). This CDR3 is CASSLRGPGNTGELFF. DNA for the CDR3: TGCGCCAGCAGCTTGCGGGGACCCGGTAACACCGGGGAGCTGTTTTTT.